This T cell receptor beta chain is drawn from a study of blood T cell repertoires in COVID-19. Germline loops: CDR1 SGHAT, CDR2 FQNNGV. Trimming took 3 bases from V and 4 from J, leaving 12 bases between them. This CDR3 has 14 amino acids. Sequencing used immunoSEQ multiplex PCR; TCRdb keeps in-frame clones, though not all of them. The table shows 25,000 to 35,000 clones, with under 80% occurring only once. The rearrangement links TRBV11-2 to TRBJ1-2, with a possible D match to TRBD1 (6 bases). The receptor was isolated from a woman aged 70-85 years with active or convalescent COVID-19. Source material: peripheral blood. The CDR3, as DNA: TGTGCCAGCAGCTTCGACAGGAATACCTATGGCTACACCTTC. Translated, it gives CASSFDRNTYGYTF.